A single sample is the source of the 15 T cell receptor beta chains below, sequenced in a study of PD-1 blockade in mismatch repair-deficient tumors. Method: immunoSEQ multiplex PCR; TCRdb's copy keeps in-frame clones and lacks some. The table includes more than 90,000 clones, about three quarters detected once. This material consisted of peripheral blood, taken around 60 weeks after starting pembrolizumab. These TCRs come from an adult with mismatch repair-deficient cancer.

This clone has more than one count but fewer than ten. V usage is TRBV9 and J usage is TRBJ1-5; D is unclear. In germline, CDR1 is SGDLS, CDR2 YYNGEE. Deletions cut 0 bases from V and 0 bases from J, with 4 bases between. The CDR3 runs 14 residues. The CDR3 sequence is CASSVEVSNQPQHF. As DNA, the CDR3 is TGTGCCAGCAGCGTAGAGGTTAGCAATCAGCCCCAGCATTTT.

The genes are TRBV5-8 and TRBJ1-2, with 9 nucleotides matching TRBD1. The trim removed 6 bases at V and 3 bases at J, leaving 6 bases unmatched. The CDR3 runs to 14 residues. CDR1 is SGHTS, CDR2 YDEGEE, per germline. CDR3 region: CASTWDRVDYGYTF. CDR3 sequence (DNA): TGTGCCAGCACCTGGGACAGGGTTGACTATGGCTACACCTTC.

As DNA, the CDR3 is TGTGCCAGCAGCTTTGATCCCAACTCTGGGGCCAACGTCCTGACTTTC. Translated, it gives CASSFDPNSGANVLTF. V gene TRBV7-6 combines with J gene TRBJ2-6; D call uncertain. The V end was cut by 3 bases, the J end by 0 bases, with 9 bases between. Germline values: CDR1 SGHVS, CDR2 FNYEAQ. The CDR3 loop spans 16 amino acids.

This sequence joins TRBV19 and TRBJ2-7; TRBD1 matches 11 bases. V lost 6 bases, J lost 6 bases, and 7 bases stayed unmatched. Per germline, CDR1 LNHDA and CDR2 SQIVND (reference sequence). This CDR3 has 14 residues. The CDR3: CASSAGTGGSEQYF. The CDR3 DNA sequence: TGTGCCAGTAGCGCCGGGACAGGGGGTTCCGAGCAGTACTTC.

The V and J genes are TRBV7-9 and TRBJ2-1, with D possibly TRBD2 on 7 matching bases. The germline gives CDR1 SEHNR, CDR2 FQNEAQ (reference sequence). The V end was cut by 8 bases, the J end by 3 bases, with 17 bases between. The CDR3 has 15 amino acids. The CDR3 coding sequence is TGTGCCAGCCCCGCTCTAGCGGACAGCTACAATGAGCAGTTCTTC. This gives the protein CASPALADSYNEQFF.

A few counts support this clone. The J gene is TRBJ2-1, the V gene TRBV19, with a possible D match to TRBD2 (6 bases). The germline CDR1 and CDR2 sequences are LNHDA and SQIVND (reference sequence). The CDR3 contains 15 residues. V was trimmed by 3 bases and J by 7 bases, leaving 16 bases between them. CDR3 nucleotides: TGTGCCAGTAGTATCAGAGCGGGCGAGGGGAATGAGCAGTTCTTC. Translating it yields CASSIRAGEGNEQFF.

The rearrangement joins TRBV14 to TRBJ2-5; 9 positions agree with TRBD1. V lost 1 base and J lost 6; bases outside the gene matches: 6. CDR1 and CDR2 from the germline V gene are SGHDN and FVKESK. This CDR3 is 15 amino acids long. The CDR3 spells CASSQGVTGGKTQYF. In DNA, the CDR3 is TGTGCCAGCAGCCAAGGTGTGACAGGGGGAAAGACCCAGTACTTC.

The rearrangement joins TRBV7-3 to TRBJ2-1, with unresolved D. Germline CDR1 and CDR2: SGHTA and FQGTGA. This CDR3 region has 15 residues. Trimming removed 3 bases at V and 0 bases at J, with 9 bases between. CDR3 nucleotides: TGTGCCAGCAGCTTCGGTCTTACCTCCTACAATGAGCAGTTCTTC. Encoded protein: CASSFGLTSYNEQFF.

This clone turned up a few times. This CDR3 is also generated by other DNA sequences in the sample. The chain joins TRBV11-2 to TRBJ1-3; no firm D call. This CDR3 has 15 residues. CDR1 is SGHAT and CDR2 is FQNNGV in the germline V gene. Trimming cost V 1 base and J 0 bases, with 7 bases left between them. CDR3: CASSLGLSSGNTIYF. In DNA form, the CDR3 reads TGTGCCAGCAGCTTAGGTTTAAGCTCTGGAAACACCATATATTTT.

This rearrangement joins TRBV6-5 to TRBJ2-3; 8 bases are shared with TRBD2. The CDR3 consists of 15 residues. Germline V gene sequence: CDR1 MNHEY, CDR2 SVGAGI. With 2 bases clipped from V and 4 bases from J, the junction kept 5 bases outside the gene matches. The CDR3 here is CASSYVAGTPDTQYF. For the CDR3, the DNA is TGTGCCAGCAGTTACGTAGCGGGGACACCAGATACGCAGTATTTT.

V usage is TRBV15 and J usage is TRBJ1-1, with 7 positions matching TRBD1. The junction had 14 bases not matched to a gene; V was cut back by 4 bases and J by 6 bases. This CDR3 is 16 amino acids long. CDR1 and CDR2 from the germline V gene are LNHNV and YYDKDF (reference sequence). The CDR3 DNA is TGTGCCACCAGCAAAGAAGGGGGCGCAACGGTCGCTGAAGCTTTCTTT. It is translated as CATSKEGGATVAEAFF.

This clone turned up a few times. V is TRBV19 and J is TRBJ1-2; D is unresolved. CDR1 is LNHDA and CDR2 is SQIVND in the germline V gene (reference sequence). V was trimmed by 4 bases and J by 4 bases, leaving 10 bases between them. The CDR3 has 13 residues. The DNA of the CDR3 is TGTGCCAGTAGTAGTGGCGGAGCCTATGGCTACACCTTC. Translating gives CASSSGGAYGYTF.

This chain uses TRBV4-1 with TRBJ2-2, with 9 bases matching TRBD1. V lost 4 bases, J lost 7 bases, and 7 bases stayed unmatched. Looked up from germline, CDR1 is MGHRA and CDR2 is YSYEKL. The CDR3 covers 15 residues. CDR3 protein: CASSLKGQGVGELFF. The CDR3 DNA reads as TGCGCCAGCAGCCTGAAGGGACAGGGCGTCGGGGAGCTGTTTTTT.

V usage is TRBV21-1 and J usage is TRBJ2-7; TRBD2 was called by the table and not checked on the DNA. TRBV21-1 is marked as a pseudogene. The CDR3 spans 15 residues. The CDR3, as DNA: TGTGCCAGCAGCAAAGGAGGGAGGACACACTACGAGCAGTACTTC. This codes for CASSKGGRTHYEQYF.

The V and J genes are TRBV19 and TRBJ2-7, with D possibly matching TRBD1 (5 bases). The germline V gene encodes CDR1 LNHDA and CDR2 SQIVND (reference sequence). CDR3 length equals 12 residues. V lost 8 bases and J lost 6, with 14 bases in between. The CDR3 nucleotides read TGTGCCAGTGACGACAGATCGGGCGAGCAGTACTTC. Encoded protein: CASDDRSGEQYF.